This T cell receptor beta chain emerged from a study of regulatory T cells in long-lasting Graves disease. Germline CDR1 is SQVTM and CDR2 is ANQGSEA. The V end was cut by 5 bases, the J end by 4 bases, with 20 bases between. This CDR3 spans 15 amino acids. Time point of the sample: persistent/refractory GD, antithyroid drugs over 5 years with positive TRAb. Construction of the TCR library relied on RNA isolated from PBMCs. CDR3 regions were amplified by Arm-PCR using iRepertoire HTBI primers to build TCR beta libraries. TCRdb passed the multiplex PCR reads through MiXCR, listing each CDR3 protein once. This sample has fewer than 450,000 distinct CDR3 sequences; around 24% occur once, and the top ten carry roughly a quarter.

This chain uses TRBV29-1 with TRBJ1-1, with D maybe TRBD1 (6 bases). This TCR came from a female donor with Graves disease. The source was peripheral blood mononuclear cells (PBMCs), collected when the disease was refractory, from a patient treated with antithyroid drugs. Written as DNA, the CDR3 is TGCAGCGTTTACGGGGGAGGCAGGGGTCGCACTGAAGCTTTCTTT. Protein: CSVYGGGRGRTEAFF. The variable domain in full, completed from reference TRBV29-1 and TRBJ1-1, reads SAVISQKPSRDICQRGTSLTIQCQVDSQVTMMFWYRQQPGQSLTLIATANQGSEATYESGFVIDKFPISRPNLTFSTLTVSNMSPEDSSIYLCSVYGGGRGRTEAFFGQGTRLTVV.